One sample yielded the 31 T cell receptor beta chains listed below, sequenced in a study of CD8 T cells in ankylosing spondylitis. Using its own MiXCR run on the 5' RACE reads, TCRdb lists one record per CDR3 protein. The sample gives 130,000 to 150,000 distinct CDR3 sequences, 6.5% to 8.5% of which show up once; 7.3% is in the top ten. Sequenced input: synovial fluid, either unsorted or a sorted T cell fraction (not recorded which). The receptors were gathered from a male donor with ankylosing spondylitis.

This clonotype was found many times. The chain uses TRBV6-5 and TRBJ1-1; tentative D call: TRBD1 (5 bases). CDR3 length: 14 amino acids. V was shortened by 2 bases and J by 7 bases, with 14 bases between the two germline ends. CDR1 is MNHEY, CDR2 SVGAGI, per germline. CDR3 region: CASSYLSRADEAFF. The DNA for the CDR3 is TGTGCCAGCAGTTACCTATCCAGGGCGGATGAAGCTTTCTTT.

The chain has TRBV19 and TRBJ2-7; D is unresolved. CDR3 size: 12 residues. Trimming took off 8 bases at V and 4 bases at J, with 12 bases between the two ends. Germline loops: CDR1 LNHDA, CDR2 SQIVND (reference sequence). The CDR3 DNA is TGTGCCAGTGGCGCGAATTCTTACGAGCAGTACTTC. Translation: CASGANSYEQYF.

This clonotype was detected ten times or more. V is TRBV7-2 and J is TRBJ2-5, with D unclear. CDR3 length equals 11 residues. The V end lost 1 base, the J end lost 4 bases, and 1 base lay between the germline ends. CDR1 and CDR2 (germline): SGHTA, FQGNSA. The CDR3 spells CASSLVETQYF. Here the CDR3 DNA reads TGTGCCAGCAGCTTAGTAGAGACCCAGTACTTC.

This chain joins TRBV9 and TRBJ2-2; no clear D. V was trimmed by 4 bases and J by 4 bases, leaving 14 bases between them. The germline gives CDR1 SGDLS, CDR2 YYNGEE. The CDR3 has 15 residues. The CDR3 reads CASSPPHVGTGELFF. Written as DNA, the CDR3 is TGTGCCAGCAGCCCCCCTCACGTTGGCACCGGGGAGCTGTTTTTT.

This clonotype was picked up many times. CDR3 coding DNA: TGTGCCAGCAGTTCAGAAGATAATTCACCCCTCCACTTT. This codes for CASSSEDNSPLHF. This rearrangement joins TRBV6-5 to TRBJ1-6; D gene ambiguous. This CDR3 contains 13 residues. The germline CDR1 and CDR2 sequences are MNHEY and SVGAGI. Between the trimmed V and J ends, which lost 4 bases and 5 bases, there was a span of 6 bases.

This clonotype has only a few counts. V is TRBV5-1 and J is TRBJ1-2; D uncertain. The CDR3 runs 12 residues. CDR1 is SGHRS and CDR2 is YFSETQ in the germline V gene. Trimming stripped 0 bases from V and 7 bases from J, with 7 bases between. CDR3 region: CASSLGRAGYTF. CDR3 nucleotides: TGCGCCAGCAGCTTGGGGAGGGCTGGCTACACCTTC.

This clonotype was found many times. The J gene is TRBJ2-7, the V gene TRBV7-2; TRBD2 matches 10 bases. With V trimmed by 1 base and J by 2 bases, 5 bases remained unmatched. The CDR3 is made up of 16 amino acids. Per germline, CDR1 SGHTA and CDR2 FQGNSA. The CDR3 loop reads CASSLVHLAGAYEQYF. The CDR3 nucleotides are TGTGCCAGCAGCTTAGTTCACCTAGCGGGAGCCTACGAGCAGTACTTC.

The CDR3 here is CASGRGQGHEKLFF. The CDR3 DNA follows: TGTGCCAGCGGACGGGGACAGGGGCATGAAAAACTGTTTTTT. The genes are TRBV12-3 or TRBV12-4 and TRBJ1-4; 10 positions agree with TRBD1. The CDR3 loop spans 14 amino acids. V was pared by 8 bases and J by 6 bases, with 6 bases of the junction left unmatched.

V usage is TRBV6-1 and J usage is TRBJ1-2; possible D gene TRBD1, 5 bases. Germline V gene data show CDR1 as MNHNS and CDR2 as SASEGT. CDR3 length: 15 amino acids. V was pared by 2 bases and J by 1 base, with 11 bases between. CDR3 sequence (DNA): TGTGCCAGCAGTGAATGGGGACTCTATAACTATGGCTACACCTTC. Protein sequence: CASSEWGLYNYGYTF.

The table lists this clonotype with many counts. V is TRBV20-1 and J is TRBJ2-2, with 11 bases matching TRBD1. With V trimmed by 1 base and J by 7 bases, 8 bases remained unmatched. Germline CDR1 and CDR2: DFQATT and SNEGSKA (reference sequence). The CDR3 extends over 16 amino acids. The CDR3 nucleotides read TGCAGTGCTAGAGTTGGGACAGGGGGTTCGGGCGGGGAGCTGTTTTTT. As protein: CSARVGTGGSGGELFF.

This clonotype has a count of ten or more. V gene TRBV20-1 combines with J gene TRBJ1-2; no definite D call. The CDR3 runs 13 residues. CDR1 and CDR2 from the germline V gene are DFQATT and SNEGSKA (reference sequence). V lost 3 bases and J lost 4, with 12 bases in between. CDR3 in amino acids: CSASAGQVYGYTF. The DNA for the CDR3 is TGCAGTGCTAGCGCGGGCCAGGTCTATGGCTACACCTTC.

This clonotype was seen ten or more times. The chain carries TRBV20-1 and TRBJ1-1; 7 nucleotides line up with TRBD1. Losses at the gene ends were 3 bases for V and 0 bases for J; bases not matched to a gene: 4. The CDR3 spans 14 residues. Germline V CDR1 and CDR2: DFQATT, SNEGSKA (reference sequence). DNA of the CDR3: TGCAGTGCTAGCCGGGACAGAATGAACACTGAAGCTTTCTTT. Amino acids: CSASRDRMNTEAFF.

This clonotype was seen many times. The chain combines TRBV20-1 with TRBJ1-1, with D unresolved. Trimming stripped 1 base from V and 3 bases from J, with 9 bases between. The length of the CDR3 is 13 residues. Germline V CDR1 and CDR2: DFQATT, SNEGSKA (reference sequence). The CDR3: CSARVSPHTEAFF. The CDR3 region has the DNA TGCAGTGCTAGAGTATCCCCCCACACTGAAGCTTTCTTT.

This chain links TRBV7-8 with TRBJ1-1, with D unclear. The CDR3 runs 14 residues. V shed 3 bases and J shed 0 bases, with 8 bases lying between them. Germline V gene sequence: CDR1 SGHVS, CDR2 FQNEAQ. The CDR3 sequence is CASSFDKLNTEAFF. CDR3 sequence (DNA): TGTGCCAGCAGCTTTGACAAACTGAACACTGAAGCTTTCTTT.

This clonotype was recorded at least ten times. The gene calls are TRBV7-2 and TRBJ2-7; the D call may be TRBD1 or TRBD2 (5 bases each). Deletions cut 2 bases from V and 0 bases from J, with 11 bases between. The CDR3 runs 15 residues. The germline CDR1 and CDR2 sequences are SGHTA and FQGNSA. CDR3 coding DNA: TGTGCCAGCAGCTTATTGGCAGGGAGCTCCTACGAGCAGTACTTC. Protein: CASSLLAGSSYEQYF.

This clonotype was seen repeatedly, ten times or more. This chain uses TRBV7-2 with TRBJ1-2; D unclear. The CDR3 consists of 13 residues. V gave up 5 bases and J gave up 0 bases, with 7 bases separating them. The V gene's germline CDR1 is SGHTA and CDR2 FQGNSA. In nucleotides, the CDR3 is TGTGCCAGCAGCCCCCAAGCTAACTATGGCTACACCTTC. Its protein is CASSPQANYGYTF.

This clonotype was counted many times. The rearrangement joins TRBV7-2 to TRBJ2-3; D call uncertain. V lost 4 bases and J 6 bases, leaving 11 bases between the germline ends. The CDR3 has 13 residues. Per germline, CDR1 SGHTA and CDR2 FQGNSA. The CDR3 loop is CASSSGWVDTQYF. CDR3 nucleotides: TGTGCCAGCAGCTCCGGTTGGGTGGATACGCAGTATTTT.

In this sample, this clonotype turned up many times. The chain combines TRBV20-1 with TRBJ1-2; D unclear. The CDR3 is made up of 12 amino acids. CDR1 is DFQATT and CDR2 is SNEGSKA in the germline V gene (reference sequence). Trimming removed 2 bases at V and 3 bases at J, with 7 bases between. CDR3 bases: TGCAGTGCTAGAAACAAGGACTATGGCTACACCTTC. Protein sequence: CSARNKDYGYTF.

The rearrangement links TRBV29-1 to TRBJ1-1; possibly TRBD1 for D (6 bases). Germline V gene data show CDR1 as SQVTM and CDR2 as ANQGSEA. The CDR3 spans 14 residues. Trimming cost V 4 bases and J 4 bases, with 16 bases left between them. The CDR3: CSVGGGRPVTEAFF. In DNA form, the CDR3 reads TGCAGCGTTGGGGGGGGGCGCCCGGTCACTGAAGCTTTCTTT.

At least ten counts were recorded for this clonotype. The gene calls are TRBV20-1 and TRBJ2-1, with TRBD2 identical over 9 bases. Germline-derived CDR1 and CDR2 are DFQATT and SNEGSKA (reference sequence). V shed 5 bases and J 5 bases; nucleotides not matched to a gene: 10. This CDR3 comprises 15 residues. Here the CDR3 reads CSAEPGLARNNEQFF. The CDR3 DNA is TGCAGTGCTGAACCTGGACTAGCGAGAAACAATGAGCAGTTCTTC.

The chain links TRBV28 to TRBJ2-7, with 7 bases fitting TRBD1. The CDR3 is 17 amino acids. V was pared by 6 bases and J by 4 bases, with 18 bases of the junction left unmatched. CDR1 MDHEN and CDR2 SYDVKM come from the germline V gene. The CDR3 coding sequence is TGTGCCAGCAGCCTCACTTCCGGGACAGTGGGGTTTTACGAGCAGTACTTC. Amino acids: CASSLTSGTVGFYEQYF.

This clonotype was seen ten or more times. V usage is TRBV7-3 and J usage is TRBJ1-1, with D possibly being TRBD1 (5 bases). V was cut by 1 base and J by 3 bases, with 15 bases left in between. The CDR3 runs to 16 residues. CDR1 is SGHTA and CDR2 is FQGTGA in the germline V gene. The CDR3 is CASSLIGAGQDTEAFF. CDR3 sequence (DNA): TGTGCCAGCAGCTTAATCGGGGCAGGGCAAGACACTGAAGCTTTCTTT.

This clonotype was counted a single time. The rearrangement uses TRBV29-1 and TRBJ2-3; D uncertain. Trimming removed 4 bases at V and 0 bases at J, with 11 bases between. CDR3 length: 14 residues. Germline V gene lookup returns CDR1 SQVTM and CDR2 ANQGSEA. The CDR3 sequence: CSVARSESTDTQYF. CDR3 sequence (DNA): TGCAGCGTTGCAAGAAGCGAAAGCACAGATACGCAGTATTTT.

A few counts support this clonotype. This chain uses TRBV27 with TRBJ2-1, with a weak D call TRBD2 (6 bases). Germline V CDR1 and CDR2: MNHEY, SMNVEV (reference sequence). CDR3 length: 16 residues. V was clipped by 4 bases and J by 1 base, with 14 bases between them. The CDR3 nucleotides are TGTGCCAGCAGTTCCGCCGGGACTCCTTCCTACAATGAGCAGTTCTTC. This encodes CASSSAGTPSYNEQFF.

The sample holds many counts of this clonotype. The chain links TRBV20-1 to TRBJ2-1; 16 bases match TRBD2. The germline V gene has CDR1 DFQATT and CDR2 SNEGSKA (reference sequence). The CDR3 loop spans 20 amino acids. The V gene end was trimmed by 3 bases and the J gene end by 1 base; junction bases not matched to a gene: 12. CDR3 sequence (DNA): TGCAGTGCTAGTTCGGCCGGGACTAGCGGGAGGGGGTCATCCTACAATGAGCAGTTCTTC. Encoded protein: CSASSAGTSGRGSSYNEQFF.

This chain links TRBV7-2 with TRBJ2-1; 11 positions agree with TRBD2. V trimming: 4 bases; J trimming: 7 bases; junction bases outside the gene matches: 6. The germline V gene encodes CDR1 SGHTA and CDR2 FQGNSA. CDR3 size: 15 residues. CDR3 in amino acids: CASSYVAGGPNEQFF. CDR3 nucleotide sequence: TGTGCCAGCAGCTACGTAGCGGGAGGGCCAAATGAGCAGTTCTTC.

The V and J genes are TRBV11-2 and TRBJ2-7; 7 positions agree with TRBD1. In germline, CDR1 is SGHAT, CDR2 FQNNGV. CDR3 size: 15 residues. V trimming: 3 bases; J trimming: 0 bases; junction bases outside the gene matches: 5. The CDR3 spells CASSFRPGGSYEQYF. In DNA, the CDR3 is TGTGCCAGCAGCTTCCGCCCAGGGGGCTCCTACGAGCAGTACTTC.

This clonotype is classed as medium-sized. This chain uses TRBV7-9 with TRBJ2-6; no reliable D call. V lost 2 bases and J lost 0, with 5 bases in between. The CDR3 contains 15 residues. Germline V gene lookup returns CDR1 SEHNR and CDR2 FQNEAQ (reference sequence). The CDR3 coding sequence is TGTGCCAGCAGCTTAAGAGCCTCTGGGGCCAACGTCCTGACTTTC. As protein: CASSLRASGANVLTF.

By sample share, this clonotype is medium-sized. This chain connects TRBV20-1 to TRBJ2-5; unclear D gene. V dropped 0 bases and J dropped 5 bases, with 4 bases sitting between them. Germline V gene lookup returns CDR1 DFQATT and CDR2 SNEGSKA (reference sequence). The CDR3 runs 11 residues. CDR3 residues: CSAREGETQYF. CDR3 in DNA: TGCAGTGCTAGAGAAGGCGAGACCCAGTACTTC.

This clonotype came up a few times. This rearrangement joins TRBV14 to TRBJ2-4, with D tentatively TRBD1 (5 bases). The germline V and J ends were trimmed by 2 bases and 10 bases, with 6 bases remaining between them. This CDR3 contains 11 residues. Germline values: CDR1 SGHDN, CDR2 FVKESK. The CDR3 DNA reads TGTGCCAGCAGCCAACAGGGTATTCAGTACTTC. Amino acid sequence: CASSQQGIQYF. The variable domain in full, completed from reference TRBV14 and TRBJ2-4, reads EAGVTQFPSHSVIEKGQTVTLRCDPISGHDNLYWYRRVMGKEIKFLLHFVKESKQDESGMPNNRFLAERTGGTYSTLKVQPAELEDSGVYFCASSQQGIQYFGAGTRLSVL.

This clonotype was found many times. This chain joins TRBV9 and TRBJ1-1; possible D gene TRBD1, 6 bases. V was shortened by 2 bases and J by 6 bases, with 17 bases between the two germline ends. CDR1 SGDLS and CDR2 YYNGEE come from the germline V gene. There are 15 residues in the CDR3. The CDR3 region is CASSVVGAVGAEAFF. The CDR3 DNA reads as TGTGCCAGCAGCGTGGTGGGGGCTGTAGGGGCTGAAGCTTTCTTT.